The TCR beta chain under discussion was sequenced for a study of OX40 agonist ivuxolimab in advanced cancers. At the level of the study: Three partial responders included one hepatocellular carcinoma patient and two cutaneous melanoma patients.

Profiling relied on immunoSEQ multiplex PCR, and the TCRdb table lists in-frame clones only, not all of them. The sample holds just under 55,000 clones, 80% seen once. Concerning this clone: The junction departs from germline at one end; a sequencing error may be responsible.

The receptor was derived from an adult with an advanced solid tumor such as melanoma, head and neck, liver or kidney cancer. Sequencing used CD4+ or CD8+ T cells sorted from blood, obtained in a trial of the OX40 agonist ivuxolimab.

Here the CDR3 DNA reads TGCGCCAGCACCTTGGAAGGACGGAGCTCCTACAATGAGCAGTTCTTC. This translates into CASTLEGRSSYNEQFF. V and J are TRBV5-1 and TRBJ2-1; D unresolved. CDR1 SGHRS and CDR2 YFSETQ come from the germline V gene. There are 16 residues in the CDR3.